This entry is about one T cell receptor beta chain. The target antigen is unknown. The same CDR3 also results from other DNA sequences found in this sample. Amplification used 60 Vbeta primers and 13 Jbeta primers. TCRdb's copy holds only in-frame clones and misses some; the assay was immunoSEQ multiplex PCR. The sample contains about 200,000 clones, 75% to 80% of which appear only once. The data belong to a study of cytomegalovirus exposure and HLA in healthy donors. Study-level results: There were reportedly fewer N-insertions in an Asian-associated ancestry cluster than the roughly 700-donor mean, in a later analysis.

This CDR3 is 15 amino acids long. The ends lost 1 base at V and 3 bases at J; junction bases unmatched: 0. CDR1 SGHDN and CDR2 FVKESK come from the germline V gene. The chain employs TRBV14 and TRBJ2-7, with 13 bases matching TRBD2. This clonotype originated in a male donor in good health and CMV-seronegative. Sequencing was performed on PBMCs. The DNA of the CDR3 is TGTGCCAGCAGCCAAGGACTAGCGGGAGGCTACGAGCAGTACTTC. This codes for CASSQGLAGGYEQYF.